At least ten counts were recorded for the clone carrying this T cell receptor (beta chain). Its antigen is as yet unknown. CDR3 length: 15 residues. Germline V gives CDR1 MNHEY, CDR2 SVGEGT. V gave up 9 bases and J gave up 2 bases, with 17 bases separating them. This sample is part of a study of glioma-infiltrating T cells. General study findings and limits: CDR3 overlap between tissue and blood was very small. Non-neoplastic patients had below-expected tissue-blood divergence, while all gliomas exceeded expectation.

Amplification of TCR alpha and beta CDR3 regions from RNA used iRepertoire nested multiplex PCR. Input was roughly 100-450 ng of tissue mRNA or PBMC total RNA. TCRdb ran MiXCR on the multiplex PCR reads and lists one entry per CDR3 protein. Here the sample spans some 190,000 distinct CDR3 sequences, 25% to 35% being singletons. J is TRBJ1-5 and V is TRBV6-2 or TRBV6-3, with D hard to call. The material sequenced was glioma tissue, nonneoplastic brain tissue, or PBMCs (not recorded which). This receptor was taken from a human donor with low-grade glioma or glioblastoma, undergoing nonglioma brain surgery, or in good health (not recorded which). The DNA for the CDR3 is TGTGCCAGTACAAATCACTCCAGAGGCAATCAGCCCCAGCATTTT. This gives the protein CASTNHSRGNQPQHF.